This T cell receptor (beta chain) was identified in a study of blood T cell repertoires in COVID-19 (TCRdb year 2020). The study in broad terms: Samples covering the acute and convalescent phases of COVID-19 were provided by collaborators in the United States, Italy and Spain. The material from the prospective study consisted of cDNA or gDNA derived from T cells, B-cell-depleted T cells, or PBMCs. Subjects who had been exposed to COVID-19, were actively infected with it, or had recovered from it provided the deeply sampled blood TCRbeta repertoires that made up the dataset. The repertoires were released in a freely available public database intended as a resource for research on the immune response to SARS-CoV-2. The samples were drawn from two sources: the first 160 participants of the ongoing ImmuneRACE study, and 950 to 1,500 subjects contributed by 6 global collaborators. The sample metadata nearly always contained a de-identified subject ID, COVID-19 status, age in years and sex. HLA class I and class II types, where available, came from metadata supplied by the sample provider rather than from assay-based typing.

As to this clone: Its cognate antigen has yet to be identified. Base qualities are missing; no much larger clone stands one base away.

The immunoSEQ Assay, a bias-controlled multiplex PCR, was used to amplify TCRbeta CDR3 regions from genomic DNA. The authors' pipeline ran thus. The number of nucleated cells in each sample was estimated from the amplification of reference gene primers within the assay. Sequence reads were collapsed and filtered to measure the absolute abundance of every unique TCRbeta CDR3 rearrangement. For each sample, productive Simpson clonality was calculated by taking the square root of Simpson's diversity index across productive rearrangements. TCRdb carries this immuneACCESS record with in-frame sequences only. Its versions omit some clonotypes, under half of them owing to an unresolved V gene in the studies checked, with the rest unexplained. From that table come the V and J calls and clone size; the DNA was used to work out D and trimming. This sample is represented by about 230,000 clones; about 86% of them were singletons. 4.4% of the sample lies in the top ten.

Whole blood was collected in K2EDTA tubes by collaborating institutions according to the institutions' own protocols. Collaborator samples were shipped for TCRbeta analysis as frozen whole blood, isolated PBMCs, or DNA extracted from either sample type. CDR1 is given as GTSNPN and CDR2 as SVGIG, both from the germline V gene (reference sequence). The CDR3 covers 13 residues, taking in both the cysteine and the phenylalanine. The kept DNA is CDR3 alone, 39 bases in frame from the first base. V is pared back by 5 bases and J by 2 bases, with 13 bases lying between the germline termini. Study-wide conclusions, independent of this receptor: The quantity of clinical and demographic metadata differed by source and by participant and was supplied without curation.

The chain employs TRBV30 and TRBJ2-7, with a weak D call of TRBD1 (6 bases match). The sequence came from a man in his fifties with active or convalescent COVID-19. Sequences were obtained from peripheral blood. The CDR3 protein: CAWRKPGAYEQYF. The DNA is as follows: TGTGCCTGGCGAAAGCCAGGGGCCTACGAGCAGTACTTC.